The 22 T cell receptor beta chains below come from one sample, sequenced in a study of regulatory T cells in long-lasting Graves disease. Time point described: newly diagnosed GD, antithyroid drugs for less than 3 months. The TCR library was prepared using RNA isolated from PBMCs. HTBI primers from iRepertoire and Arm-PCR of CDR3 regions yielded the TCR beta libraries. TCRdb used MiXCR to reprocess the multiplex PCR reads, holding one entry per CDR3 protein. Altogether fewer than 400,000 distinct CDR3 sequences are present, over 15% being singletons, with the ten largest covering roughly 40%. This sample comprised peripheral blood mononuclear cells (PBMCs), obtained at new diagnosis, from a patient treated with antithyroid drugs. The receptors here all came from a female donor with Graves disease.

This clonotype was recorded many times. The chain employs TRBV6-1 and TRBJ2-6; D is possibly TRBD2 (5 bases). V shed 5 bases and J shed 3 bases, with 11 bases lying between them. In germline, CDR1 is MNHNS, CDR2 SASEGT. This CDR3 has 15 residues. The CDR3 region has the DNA TGTGCCAGCAGTATGGGTGGGAGTGGGGCCAACGTCCTGACTTTC. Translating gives CASSMGGSGANVLTF.

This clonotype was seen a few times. The CDR3 nucleotides are TGTGCCAGCAGCCCCCAGGGAAATCCACCCCTCCACTTT. Its translation: CASSPQGNPPLHF. The V gene is TRBV13, the J gene TRBJ1-6; D is perhaps TRBD1 (5 bases). Between the trimmed V and J ends, which lost 5 bases and 11 bases, there was a span of 13 bases. CDR3 length equals 13 residues. Germline lookup yields CDR1 PRHDT and CDR2 FYEKMQ (reference sequence).

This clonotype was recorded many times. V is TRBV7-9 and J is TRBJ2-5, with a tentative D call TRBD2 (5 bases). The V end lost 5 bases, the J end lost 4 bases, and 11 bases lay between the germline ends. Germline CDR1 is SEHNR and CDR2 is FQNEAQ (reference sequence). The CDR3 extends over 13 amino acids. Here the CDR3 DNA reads TGTGCCAGCAGCACAACTAGACGAGAGACCCAGTACTTC. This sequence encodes CASSTTRRETQYF.

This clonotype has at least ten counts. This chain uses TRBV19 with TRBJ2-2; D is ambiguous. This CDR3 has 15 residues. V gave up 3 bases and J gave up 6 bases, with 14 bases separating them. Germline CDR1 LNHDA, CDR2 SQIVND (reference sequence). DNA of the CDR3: TGTGCCAGTAGTATTCGGGTTATAGGCTCCGGGGAGCTGTTTTTT. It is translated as CASSIRVIGSGELFF.

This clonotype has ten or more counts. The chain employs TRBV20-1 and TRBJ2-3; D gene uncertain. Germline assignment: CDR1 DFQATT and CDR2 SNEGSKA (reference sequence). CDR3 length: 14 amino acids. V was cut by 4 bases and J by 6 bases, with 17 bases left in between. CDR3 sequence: CSAKIRRARDTQYF. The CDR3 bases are TGCAGTGCTAAGATTCGTCGGGCACGGGATACGCAGTATTTT.

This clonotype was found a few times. The CDR3 sequence is CASSESGRASDTQYF. The DNA for the CDR3 is TGTGCCAGTAGCGAGAGCGGGAGGGCCTCAGATACGCAGTATTTT. The chain combines TRBV19 with TRBJ2-3; 10 positions match TRBD2. This CDR3 is 15 amino acids long. The J segment lost 4 bases and the V segment lost 6 bases, leaving 7 bases of the junction unmatched. Germline-derived CDR1 and CDR2 are LNHDA and SQIVND (reference sequence).

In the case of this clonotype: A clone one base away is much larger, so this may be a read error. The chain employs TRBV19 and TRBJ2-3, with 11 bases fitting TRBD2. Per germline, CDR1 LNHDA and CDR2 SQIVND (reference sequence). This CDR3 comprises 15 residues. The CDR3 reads CAGSTQTSGMDTQYF. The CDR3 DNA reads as TGTGCCGGTAGTACCCAGACTAGCGGGATGGATACGCAGTATTTT.

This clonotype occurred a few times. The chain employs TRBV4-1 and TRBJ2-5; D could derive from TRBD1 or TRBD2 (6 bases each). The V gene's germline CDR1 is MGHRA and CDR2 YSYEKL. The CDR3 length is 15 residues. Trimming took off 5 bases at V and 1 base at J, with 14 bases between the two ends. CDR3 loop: CASSGGRDSQETQYF. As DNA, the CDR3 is TGCGCCAGCAGCGGGGGGCGGGACTCCCAAGAGACCCAGTACTTC.

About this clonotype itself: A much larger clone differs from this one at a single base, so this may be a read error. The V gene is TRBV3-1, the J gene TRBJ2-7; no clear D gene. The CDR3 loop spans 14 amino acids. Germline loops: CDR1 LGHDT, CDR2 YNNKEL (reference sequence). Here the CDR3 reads CASCQAGSSYEQYF. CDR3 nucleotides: TGTGCCAGCTGCCAAGCCGGCAGCTCCTACGAGCAGTACTTC.

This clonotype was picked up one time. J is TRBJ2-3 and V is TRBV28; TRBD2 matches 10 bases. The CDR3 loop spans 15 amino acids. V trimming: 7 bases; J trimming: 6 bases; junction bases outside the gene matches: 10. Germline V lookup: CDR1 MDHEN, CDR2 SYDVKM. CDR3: CASNKVAGGGDTQYF. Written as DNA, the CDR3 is TGTGCCAGCAATAAGGTAGCGGGAGGAGGTGATACGCAGTATTTT.

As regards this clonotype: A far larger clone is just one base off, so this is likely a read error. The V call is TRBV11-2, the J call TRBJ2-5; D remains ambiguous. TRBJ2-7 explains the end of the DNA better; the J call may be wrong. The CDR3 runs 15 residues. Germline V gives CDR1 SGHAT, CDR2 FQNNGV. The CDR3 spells CASSFAGQAHCEQYF. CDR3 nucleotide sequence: TGTGCCAGCAGCTTTGCTGGGCAGGCCCACTGCGAGCAGTACTTC.

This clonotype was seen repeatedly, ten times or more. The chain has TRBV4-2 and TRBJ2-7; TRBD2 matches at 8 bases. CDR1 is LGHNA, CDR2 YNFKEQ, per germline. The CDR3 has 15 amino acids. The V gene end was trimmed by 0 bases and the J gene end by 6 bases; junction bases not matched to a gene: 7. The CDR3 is CASSQDQAGAAEQYF. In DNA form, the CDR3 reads TGTGCCAGCAGCCAAGATCAAGCGGGAGCTGCCGAGCAGTACTTC.

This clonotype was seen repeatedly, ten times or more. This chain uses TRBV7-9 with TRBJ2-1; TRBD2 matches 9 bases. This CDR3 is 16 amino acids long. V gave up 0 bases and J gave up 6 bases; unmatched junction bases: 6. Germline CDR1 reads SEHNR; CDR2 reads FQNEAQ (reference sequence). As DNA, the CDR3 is TGTGCCAGCAGCTTAGCGCCGGGACTAGCAGGCAATGAGCAGTTCTTC. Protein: CASSLAPGLAGNEQFF.

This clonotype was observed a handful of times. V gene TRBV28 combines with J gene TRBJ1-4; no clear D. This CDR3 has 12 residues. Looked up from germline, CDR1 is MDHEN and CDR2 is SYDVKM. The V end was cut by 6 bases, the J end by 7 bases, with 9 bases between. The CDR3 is CASRGFSEKLFF. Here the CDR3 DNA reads TGTGCCAGCAGGGGGTTTTCTGAAAAACTGTTTTTT.

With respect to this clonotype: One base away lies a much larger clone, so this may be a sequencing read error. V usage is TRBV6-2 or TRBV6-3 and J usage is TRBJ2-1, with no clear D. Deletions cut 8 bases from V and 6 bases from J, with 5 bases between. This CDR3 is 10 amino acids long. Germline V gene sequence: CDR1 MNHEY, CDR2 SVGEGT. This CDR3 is CASGGNEQFF. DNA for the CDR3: TGTGCCAGCGGCGGCAATGAGCAGTTCTTC.

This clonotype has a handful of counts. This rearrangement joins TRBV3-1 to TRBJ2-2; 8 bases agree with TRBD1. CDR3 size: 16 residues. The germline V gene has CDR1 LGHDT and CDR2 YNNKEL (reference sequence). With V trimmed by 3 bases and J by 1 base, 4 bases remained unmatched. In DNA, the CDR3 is TGTGCCAGCAGCCACGGGACAGGAGTGAACACCGGGGAGCTGTTTTTT. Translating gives CASSHGTGVNTGELFF.

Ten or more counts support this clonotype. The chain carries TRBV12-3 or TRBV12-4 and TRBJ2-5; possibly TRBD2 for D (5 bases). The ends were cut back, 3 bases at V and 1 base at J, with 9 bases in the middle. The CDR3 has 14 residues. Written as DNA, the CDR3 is TGTGCCAGCAGTTTTTTGGGGAGCCAAGAGACCCAGTACTTC. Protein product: CASSFLGSQETQYF.

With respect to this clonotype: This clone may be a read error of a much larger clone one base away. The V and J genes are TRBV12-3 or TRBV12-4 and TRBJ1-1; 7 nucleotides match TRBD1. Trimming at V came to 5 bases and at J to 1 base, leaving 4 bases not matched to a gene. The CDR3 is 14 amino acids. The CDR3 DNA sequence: TGTGCCAGCAGTCGGGGACAGTCGAACACTGAAGCTTTCTTT. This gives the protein CASSRGQSNTEAFF.

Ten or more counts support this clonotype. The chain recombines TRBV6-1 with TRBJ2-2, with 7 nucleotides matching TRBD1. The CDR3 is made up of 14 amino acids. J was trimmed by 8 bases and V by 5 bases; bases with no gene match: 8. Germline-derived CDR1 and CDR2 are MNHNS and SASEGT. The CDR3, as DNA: TGTGCCAGCAGTCGTGACAGGGTTGGAGGGGAGCTGTTTTTT. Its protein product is CASSRDRVGGELFF.

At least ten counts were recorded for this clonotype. DNA for the CDR3: TGTGCCAGCAGCTTAGGTCCTAGCGAACCCACAGATACGCAGTATTTT. It codes for CASSLGPSEPTDTQYF. The V gene is TRBV27, the J gene TRBJ2-3; D might be TRBD2 (6 bases). This CDR3 has 16 amino acids. Germline V gives CDR1 MNHEY, CDR2 SMNVEV (reference sequence). The ends were cut back, 6 bases at V and 2 bases at J, with 18 bases in the middle.

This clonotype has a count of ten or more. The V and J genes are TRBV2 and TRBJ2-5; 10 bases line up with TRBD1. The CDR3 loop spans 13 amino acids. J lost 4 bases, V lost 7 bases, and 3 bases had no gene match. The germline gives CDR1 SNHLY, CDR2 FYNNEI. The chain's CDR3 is CASTGQGRETQYF. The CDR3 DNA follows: TGTGCCAGCACGGGACAGGGGCGAGAGACCCAGTACTTC.

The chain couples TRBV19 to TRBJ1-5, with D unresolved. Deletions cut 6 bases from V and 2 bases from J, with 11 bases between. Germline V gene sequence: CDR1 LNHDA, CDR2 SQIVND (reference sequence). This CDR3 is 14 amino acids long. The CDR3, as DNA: TGTGCCAGTAGGAGTCAGGTAGGCAATCAGCCCCAGCATTTT. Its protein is CASRSQVGNQPQHF.